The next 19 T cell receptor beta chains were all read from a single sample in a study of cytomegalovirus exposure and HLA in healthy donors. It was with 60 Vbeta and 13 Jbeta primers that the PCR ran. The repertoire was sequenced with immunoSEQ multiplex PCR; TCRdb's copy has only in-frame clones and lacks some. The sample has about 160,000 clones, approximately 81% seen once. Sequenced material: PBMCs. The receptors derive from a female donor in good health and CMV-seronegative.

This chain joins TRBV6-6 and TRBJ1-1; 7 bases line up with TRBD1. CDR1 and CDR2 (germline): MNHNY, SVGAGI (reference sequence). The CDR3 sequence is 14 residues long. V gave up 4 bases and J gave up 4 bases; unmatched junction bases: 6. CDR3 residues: CASSSFQGGTEAFF. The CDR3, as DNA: TGTGCCAGCAGTTCATTCCAGGGGGGCACTGAAGCTTTCTTT.

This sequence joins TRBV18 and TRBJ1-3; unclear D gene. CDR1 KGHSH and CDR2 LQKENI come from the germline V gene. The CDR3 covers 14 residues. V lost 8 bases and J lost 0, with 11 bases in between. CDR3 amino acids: CASAADYSGNTIYF. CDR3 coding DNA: TGTGCCAGCGCCGCGGACTACTCTGGAAACACCATATATTTT.

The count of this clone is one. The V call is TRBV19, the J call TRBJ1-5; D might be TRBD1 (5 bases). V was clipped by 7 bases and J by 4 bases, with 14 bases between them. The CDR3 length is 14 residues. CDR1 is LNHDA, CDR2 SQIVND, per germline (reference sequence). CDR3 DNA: TGTGCCAGTACCTGGGCAGGGTTTAATCAGCCCCAGCATTTT. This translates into CASTWAGFNQPQHF.

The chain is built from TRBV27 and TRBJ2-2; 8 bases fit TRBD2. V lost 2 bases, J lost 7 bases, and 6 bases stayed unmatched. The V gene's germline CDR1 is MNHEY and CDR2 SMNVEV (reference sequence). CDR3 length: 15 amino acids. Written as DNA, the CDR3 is TGTGCCAGCAGTTTACTAGCGGGTACATTCGGGGAGCTGTTTTTT. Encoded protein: CASSLLAGTFGELFF.

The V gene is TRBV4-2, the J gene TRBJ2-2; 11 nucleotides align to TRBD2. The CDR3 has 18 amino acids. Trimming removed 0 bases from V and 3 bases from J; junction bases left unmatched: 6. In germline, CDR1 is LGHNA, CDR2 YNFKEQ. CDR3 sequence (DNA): TGTGCCAGCAGCCAAGAACCTAGCGGGAGGCCGGACACCGGGGAGCTGTTTTTT. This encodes CASSQEPSGRPDTGELFF.

In nucleotides, the CDR3 is TGTGCCAGTCATCACCGGGACAGGGTTTCGGCTGAAGCTTTCTTT. Its protein is CASHHRDRVSAEAFF. The chain has TRBV6-5 and TRBJ1-1, with 9 bases matching TRBD1. The CDR3 is made up of 15 amino acids. Trimming cost V 9 bases and J 6 bases; bases outside gene matches: 14. The germline V gene has CDR1 MNHEY and CDR2 SVGAGI.

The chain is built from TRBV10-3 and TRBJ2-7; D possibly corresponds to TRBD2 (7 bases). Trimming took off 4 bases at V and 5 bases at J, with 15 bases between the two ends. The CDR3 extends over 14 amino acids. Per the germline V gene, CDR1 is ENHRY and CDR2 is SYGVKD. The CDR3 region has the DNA TGTGCCATCAGTGTTGGGGGGGCGCGAGACGAGCAGTACTTC. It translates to CAISVGGARDEQYF.

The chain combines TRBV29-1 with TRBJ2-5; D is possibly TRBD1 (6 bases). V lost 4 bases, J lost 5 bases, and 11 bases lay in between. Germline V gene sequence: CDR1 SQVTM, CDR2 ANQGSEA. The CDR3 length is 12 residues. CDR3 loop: CSVGGQGETQYF. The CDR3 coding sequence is TGCAGCGTTGGAGGGCAGGGGGAGACCCAGTACTTC.

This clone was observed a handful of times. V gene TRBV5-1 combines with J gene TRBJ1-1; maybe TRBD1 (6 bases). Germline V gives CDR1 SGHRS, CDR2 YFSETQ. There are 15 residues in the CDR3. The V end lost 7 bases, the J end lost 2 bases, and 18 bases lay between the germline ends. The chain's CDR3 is CASATDRSHNTEAFF. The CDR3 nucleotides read TGCGCCAGCGCCACCGACAGGTCCCACAACACTGAAGCTTTCTTT.

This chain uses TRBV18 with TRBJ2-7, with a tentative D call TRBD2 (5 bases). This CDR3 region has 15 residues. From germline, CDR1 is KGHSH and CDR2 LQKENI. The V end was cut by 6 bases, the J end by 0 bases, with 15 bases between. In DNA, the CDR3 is TGTGCCAGCTCCCTTCTAGCAGAACTCTCCTACGAGCAGTACTTC. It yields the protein CASSLLAELSYEQYF.

The CDR3 region is CASSVGSTGELFF. CDR3 sequence (DNA): TGTGCCAGCAGCGTAGGCAGCACCGGGGAGCTGTTTTTT. The V and J genes are TRBV9 and TRBJ2-2; D not resolved. CDR3 length equals 13 residues. Germline assignment: CDR1 SGDLS and CDR2 YYNGEE. Trimming took off 0 bases at V and 4 bases at J, with 4 bases between the two ends.

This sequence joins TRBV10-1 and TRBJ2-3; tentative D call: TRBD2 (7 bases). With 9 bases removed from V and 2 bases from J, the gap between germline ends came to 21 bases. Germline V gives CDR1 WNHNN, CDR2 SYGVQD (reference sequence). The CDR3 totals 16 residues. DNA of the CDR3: TGCGCCAGGACTGGGGGGGGCCGAGGACTCACAGATACGCAGTATTTT. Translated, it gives CARTGGGRGLTDTQYF.

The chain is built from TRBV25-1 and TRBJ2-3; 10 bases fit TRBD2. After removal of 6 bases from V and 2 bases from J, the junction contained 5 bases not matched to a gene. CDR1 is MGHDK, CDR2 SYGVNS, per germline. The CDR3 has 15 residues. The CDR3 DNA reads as TGTGCCAGCAGCCTGAGCGGGAGGGCCACAGATACGCAGTATTTT. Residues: CASSLSGRATDTQYF.

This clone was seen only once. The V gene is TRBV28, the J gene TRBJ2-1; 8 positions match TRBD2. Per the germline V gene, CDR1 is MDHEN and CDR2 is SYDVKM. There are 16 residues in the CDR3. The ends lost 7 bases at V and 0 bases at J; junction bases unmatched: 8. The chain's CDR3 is CASTSGGESSYNEQFF. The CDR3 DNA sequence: TGTGCCAGCACATCCGGGGGGGAGAGCTCCTACAATGAGCAGTTCTTC.

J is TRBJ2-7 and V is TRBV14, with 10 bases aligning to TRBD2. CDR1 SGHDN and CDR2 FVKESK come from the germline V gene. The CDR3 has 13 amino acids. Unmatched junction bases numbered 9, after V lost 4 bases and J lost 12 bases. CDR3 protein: CASSLKKREGTYF. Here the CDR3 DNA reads TGTGCCAGCAGCCTCAAAAAGCGGGAGGGGACGTACTTC.

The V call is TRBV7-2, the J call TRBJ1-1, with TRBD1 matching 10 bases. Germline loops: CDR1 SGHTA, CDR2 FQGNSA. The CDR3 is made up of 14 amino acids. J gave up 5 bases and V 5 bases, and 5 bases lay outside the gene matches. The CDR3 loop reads CASSRQGARTEAFF. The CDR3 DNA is TGTGCCAGCAGCCGACAGGGGGCGCGAACTGAAGCTTTCTTT.

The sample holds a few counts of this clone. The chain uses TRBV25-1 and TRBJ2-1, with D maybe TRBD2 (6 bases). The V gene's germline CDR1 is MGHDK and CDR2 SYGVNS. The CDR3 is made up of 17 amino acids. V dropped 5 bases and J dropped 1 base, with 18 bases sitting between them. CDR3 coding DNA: TGTGCCAGCAGTCTTGAACATAGGGGAGGTTCCTACAATGAGCAGTTCTTC. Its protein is CASSLEHRGGSYNEQFF. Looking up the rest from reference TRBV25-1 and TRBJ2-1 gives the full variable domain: EADIYQTPRYLVIGTGKKITLECSQTMGHDKMYWYQQDPGMELHLIHYSYGVNSTEKGDLSSESTVSRIRTEHFPLTLESARPSHTSQYLCASSLEHRGGSYNEQFFGPGTRLTVL.

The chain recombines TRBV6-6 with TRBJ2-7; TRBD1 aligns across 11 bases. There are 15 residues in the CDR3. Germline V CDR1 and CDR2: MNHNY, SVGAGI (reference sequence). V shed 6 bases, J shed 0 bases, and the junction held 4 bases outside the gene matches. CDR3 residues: CASRSGTGGSYEQYF. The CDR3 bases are TGTGCCAGCAGGTCCGGGACAGGGGGCTCCTACGAGCAGTACTTC.

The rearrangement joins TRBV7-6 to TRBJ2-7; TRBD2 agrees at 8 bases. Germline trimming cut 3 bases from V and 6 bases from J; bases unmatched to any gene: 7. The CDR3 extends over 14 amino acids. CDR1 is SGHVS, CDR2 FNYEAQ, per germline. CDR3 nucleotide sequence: TGTGCCAGCAGCTTGGGCGGGGGGAAGGGCGAGCAGTACTTC. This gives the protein CASSLGGGKGEQYF.